This T cell receptor (beta chain) derives from a study of cytomegalovirus exposure and HLA in healthy donors. Profiling relied on immunoSEQ multiplex PCR, and the TCRdb table lists in-frame clones only, not all of them. Of 75,000 to 95,000 clones in the sample, 96% are singletons; the top ten hold 0.6% to 0.85%. This clone was seen a single time. What it binds is not known. General study points: One later analysis, an examination of the roughly 130 validation repertoires, found that first-cohort TCR clusters tended to co-occur in them. The listing of 150 to 200 TCR beta chains classed them as cytomegalovirus-associated.

CDR3 size: 16 residues. Germline assignment: CDR1 WSHSY and CDR2 SAAADI. V shed 6 bases and J shed 1 base, with 18 bases lying between them. This chain connects TRBV10-2 to TRBJ1-2; tentative D call: TRBD1 (5 bases). This clonotype was obtained from a young man in good health and CMV-seronegative. The sample taken for sequencing was PBMCs. The DNA for the CDR3 is TGCGCCAGCAGAGGCCTGGGGGGGGAAAATAACTATGGCTACACCTTC. Translation gives CASRGLGGENNYGYTF.